The rows below give T cell receptor beta chains drawn from one sample of a study of patients and donors after allogeneic stem cell transplantation. TCRdb re-called the RT-PCR reads with MiXCR, one entry per CDR3 protein. The repertoire holds about 960,000 distinct CDR3 sequences, with 15% to 20% as singletons. Sequenced input: blood, either unsorted or a sorted T cell fraction (not recorded which). The receptors were sampled from a human donor who was either an allogeneic HSCT recipient or a stem cell or donor lymphocyte infusion donor (not recorded which). It is not recorded whose cells these are; they may come from a transplant donor. Each CDR3 is given with its conserved first and last residue. Each record gives: clone size, V gene, D gene, J gene, CDR3 DNA, CDR3 protein. D genes are given only for firm matches. Clone size is given for some rows only: seen once, a few or many times, or a class if the clone is expanded.

size: -; V: TRBV12-1; D: -; J: TRBJ2-2; DNA: TGTGCCAGCAGCTTTGCCGGTCTCGGGGAGCTGTTTTTT; CDR3: CASSFAGLGELFF
size: -; V: TRBV5-1; D: -; J: TRBJ2-1; DNA: TGCGCCAGCAGCTTGGCCGGGGGCAGGGTAGTGCATGAGCAGTTCTTC; CDR3: CASSLAGGRVVHEQFF
size: few; V: TRBV7-6; D: -; J: TRBJ2-2; DNA: TGTGCCAGCAGCTCCTCGGGACACAACACCGGGGAGCTGTTTTTT; CDR3: CASSSSGHNTGELFF
size: many; V: TRBV6-5; D: -; J: TRBJ1-1; DNA: TGTGCCACCGGACAGCTGAACACTGAAGCTTTCTTT; CDR3: CATGQLNTEAFF
size: many; V: TRBV12-3/TRBV12-4; D: TRBD1; J: TRBJ2-7; DNA: TGTGCCAGCAGTTCCTACCCGGGACAGGGGGCGAGCTACGAGCAGTACTTC; CDR3: CASSSYPGQGASYEQYF
size: -; V: TRBV25-1; D: TRBD1; J: TRBJ1-1; DNA: TGTGCCAGCAGTAGAAGACAGGGGGGCTCTGAAGCTTTCTTT; CDR3: CASSRRQGGSEAFF
size: few; V: TRBV7-9; D: TRBD2; J: TRBJ2-3; DNA: TGTGCCAGCTGCAGACTAGCGGGGGGCCCAGATACGCAGTATTTT; CDR3: CASCRLAGGPDTQYF
size: -; V: TRBV20-1; D: -; J: TRBJ2-7; DNA: TGCAGTGCTAGAGATGGTGGTGGGGCAGGGTACGAGCAGTACTTC; CDR3: CSARDGGGAGYEQYF
size: -; V: TRBV15; D: TRBD1; J: TRBJ1-1; DNA: TGTGCCACCAGCTCCCCCGGGACAGGGTCCACTGAAGCTTTCTTT; CDR3: CATSSPGTGSTEAFF
size: once; V: TRBV5-1; D: -; J: TRBJ2-3; DNA: TGCGCCAGCAGCTCAGGGCTTGGGGTTAGCACAGATACGCAGTATTTT; CDR3: CASSSGLGVSTDTQYF
size: few; V: TRBV5-5; D: TRBD2; J: TRBJ2-7; DNA: TGTGCCAGCAGCTTACTAGCGGGAAACTACGAGCAGTACTTC; CDR3: CASSLLAGNYEQYF
size: -; V: TRBV12-3/TRBV12-4; D: TRBD1; J: TRBJ1-5; DNA: TGTGCCAGCAGTTTAGCCGGGACAGGGGGCGTGCAGCCCCAGCATTTT; CDR3: CASSLAGTGGVQPQHF
size: few; V: TRBV2; D: -; J: TRBJ1-1; DNA: TGTGCCAGCAGTGAACCCAGCCAACCTCCGAACACTGAAGCTTTCTTT; CDR3: CASSEPSQPPNTEAFF
size: few; V: TRBV15; D: TRBD2; J: TRBJ2-7; DNA: TGTGCCACCAGCAGTATCCCGGGACTAGCAACCTACGAGCAGTACTTC; CDR3: CATSSIPGLATYEQYF
size: -; V: TRBV6-4; D: -; J: TRBJ2-1; DNA: TGTGCCAGCAACGGCGCGGGGAGCTCCTACAATGAGCAGTTCTTC; CDR3: CASNGAGSSYNEQFF
size: -; V: TRBV10-3; D: TRBD1; J: TRBJ2-1; DNA: TGTGCCATCAGTGGGCAGACAGGGGTGCAGTTCTTC; CDR3: CAISGQTGVQFF
size: once; V: TRBV6-2/TRBV6-3; D: TRBD2; J: TRBJ2-1; DNA: TGTGCCAGCAGTCCCAGACTAGCGGGGGGGCCTAGCTACTCCTACAATGAGCAGTTCTTC; CDR3: CASSPRLAGGPSYSYNEQFF
size: few; V: TRBV5-1; D: -; J: TRBJ2-7; DNA: TGCGCCAGCAGCTCCCATGACGGGCTATCATACGAGCAGTACTTC; CDR3: CASSSHDGLSYEQYF
size: -; V: TRBV13; D: -; J: TRBJ2-7; DNA: TGTGCCAGCAGAGGGGGCGGGAGAAGGTACGAGCAGTACTTC; CDR3: CASRGGGRRYEQYF
size: -; V: TRBV7-9; D: TRBD1; J: TRBJ2-5; DNA: TGTGCCAGCAGCTTAGGGGGGACAGACCTAGAGACCCAGTACTTC; CDR3: CASSLGGTDLETQYF
size: -; V: TRBV3-1; D: -; J: TRBJ2-5; DNA: TGTGCCAGCAGCCAAGATGTGTTTGGGACGGGCGAGACCCAGTACTTC; CDR3: CASSQDVFGTGETQYF
size: many; V: TRBV7-8; D: -; J: TRBJ1-5; DNA: TGTGCCAGCAGCTTGGCGGGGCCTGATCAGCCCCAGCATTTT; CDR3: CASSLAGPDQPQHF
size: few; V: TRBV9; D: -; J: TRBJ1-4; DNA: TGTGCCAGCAGCGACCCTCTCCGACAGCCCAATGAAAAACTGTTTTTT; CDR3: CASSDPLRQPNEKLFF
size: -; V: TRBV11-2; D: -; J: TRBJ1-3; DNA: TGTGCCAGCAGCATGGGGTCTGGAAACACCATATATTTT; CDR3: CASSMGSGNTIYF